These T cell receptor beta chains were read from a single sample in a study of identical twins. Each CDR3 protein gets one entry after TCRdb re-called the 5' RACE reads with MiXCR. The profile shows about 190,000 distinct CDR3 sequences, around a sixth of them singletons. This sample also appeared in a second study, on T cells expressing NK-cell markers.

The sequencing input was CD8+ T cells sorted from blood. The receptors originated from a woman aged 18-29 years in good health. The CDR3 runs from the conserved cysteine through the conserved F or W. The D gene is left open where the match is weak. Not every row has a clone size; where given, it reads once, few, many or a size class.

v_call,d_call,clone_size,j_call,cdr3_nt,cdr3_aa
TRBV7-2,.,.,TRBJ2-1,TGTGCCAGCAGCTTAGAGGCAACTGGTTACAATGAGCAGTTCTTC,CASSLEATGYNEQFF
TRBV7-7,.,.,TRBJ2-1,TGTGCTAGCAGCCCTGGGGGACGGAGCTCCTACAATGAGCAGTTCTTC,CASSPGGRSSYNEQFF
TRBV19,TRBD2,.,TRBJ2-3,TGTGCCAGTAGTCTCGGCGGGGGTTTCACAGATACGCAGTATTTT,CASSLGGGFTDTQYF
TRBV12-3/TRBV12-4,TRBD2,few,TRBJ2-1,TGTGCCAGCAGTTTGGGGGCTAGCGGGGGGTTCTTC,CASSLGASGGFF
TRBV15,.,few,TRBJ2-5,TGTGCCACCAGCACGATCGGGGCGACCCAGTACTTC,CATSTIGATQYF
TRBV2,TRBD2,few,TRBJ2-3,TGTGCCAGCAGGCCAACTAGCGCGGGCACAGATACGCAGTATTTT,CASRPTSAGTDTQYF
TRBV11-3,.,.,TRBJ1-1,TGTGCCAGCAGCTTTATTTACGGCACTGAAGCTTTCTTT,CASSFIYGTEAFF
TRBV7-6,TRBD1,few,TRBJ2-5,TGTGCCAGCAGCCGGGACAGTGAGGAGACCCAGTACTTC,CASSRDSEETQYF
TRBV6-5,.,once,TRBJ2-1,TGTGCCAGCAGCCACTACCTCGGGGACACCCACAATGAGCAGTTCTTC,CASSHYLGDTHNEQFF
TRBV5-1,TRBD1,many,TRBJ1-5,TGCGCCAGCAGCTTGACGCCGGACAGGGGAGATCAGCCCCAGCATTTT,CASSLTPDRGDQPQHF
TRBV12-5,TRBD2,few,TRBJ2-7,TGTGCTAGTGGTTTGACACCTAGCGGGTACTACGAGCAGTACTTC,CASGLTPSGYYEQYF
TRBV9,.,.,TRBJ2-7,TGTGCCAGCAGCGAGGGCTCATTACCCTCCTACGAGCAGTACTTC,CASSEGSLPSYEQYF
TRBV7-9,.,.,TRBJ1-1,TGTGCCAGCAGCTTGGGGTGGGCAGACGGCACTGAAGCTTTCTTT,CASSLGWADGTEAFF
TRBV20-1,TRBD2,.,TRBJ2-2,TGCAGTGCCCGAGAGCGGGGGGGCATGTCCGGGGAGCTGTTTTTT,CSARERGGMSGELFF
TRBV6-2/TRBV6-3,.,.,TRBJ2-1,TGTGCCAGCAGACCTTATGGAGTTAGGGGAGGCTACAATGAGCAGTTCTTC,CASRPYGVRGGYNEQFF
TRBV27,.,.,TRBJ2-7,TGTGCCAGCGGGGGCTACTACGAGCAGTACTTC,CASGGYYEQYF
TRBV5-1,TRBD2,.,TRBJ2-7,TGCGCCAGCAGCTTGGGGGCCTCGGGGGGCTACGAGCAGTACTTC,CASSLGASGGYEQYF
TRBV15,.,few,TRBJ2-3,TGTGCCACCAGCGACAGAAACACAGATACGCAGTATTTT,CATSDRNTDTQYF
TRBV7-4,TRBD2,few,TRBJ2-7,TGTGCCAGCAGCTTCGTATCTCTAGCGGGAGAAAACCACGCCTCCTTCGCAGTATACGAGCAGTACTTC,CASSFVSLAGENHASFAVYEQYF
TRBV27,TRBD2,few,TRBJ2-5,TGTGCCAGCAGTTTATCGGGAGGGCAAGAGACCCAGTACTTC,CASSLSGGQETQYF
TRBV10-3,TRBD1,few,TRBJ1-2,TGTGCCATCAATGACAGGGGCCCAACGTATGGCTACACCTTC,CAINDRGPTYGYTF
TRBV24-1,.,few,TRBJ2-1,TGTGCCACCAGTGATCGCCGGTCCCGTGAGCAGTTCTTC,CATSDRRSREQFF
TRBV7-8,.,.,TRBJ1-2,TGTGCCAGCAGCTCCCGGGGAATTATCAACTATGGCTACACCTTC,CASSSRGIINYGYTF
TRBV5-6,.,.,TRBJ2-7,TGTGCCAGCAGCTTGGGGACCGCCCTGCAGTACTTC,CASSLGTALQYF
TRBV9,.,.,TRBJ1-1,TGTGCCAGCAGCGTAGTTTCGGGAGGGGTGAACACTGAAGCTTTCTTT,CASSVVSGGVNTEAFF
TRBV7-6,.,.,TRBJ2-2,TGTGCCAGCAGCTTAGCGTTGTGGAGGGGTTCGAACACCGGGGAGCTGTTTTTT,CASSLALWRGSNTGELFF
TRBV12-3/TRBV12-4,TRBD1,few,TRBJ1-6,TGTGCCAGCAGTTTGGGACAGGGAGGTCCCCTCCACTTT,CASSLGQGGPLHF
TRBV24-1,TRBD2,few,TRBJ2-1,TGTGCCACCAGTGAGGGACTAGCGGGATACAATGAGCAGTTCTTC,CATSEGLAGYNEQFF
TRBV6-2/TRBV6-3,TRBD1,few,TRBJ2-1,TGTGCCAGCAGTCCGTGGACAGGTCCGAGCTCCTACAATGAGCAGTTCTTC,CASSPWTGPSSYNEQFF
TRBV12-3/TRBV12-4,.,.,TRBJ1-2,TGTGCCAGCAAATTTGGAGGCGGCTACACCTTC,CASKFGGGYTF
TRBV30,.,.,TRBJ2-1,TGTGCCTGGGGCCGGATGAACTATGAGCAGTTCTTC,CAWGRMNYEQFF
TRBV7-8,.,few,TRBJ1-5,TGTGCCAGCAGCAGCTTACGGGTACAGAGCAATCAGCCCCAGCATTTT,CASSSLRVQSNQPQHF
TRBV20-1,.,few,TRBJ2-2,TGCAGTGCTCCCGGACCCTACACCGGGGAGCTGTTTTTT,CSAPGPYTGELFF
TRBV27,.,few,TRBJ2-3,TGTGCCAGCTCTAGGGGGGCGGATACGCAGTATTTT,CASSRGADTQYF
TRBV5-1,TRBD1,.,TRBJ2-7,TGCGCCAGCAGCTTACAGGGGGCAGACGAGCAGTACTTC,CASSLQGADEQYF